This T cell receptor beta chain was recorded in a study of cytomegalovirus exposure and HLA in healthy donors. Study summary: A preliminary data release comprised 80 million to 95 million unique TCRs obtained from HLA-typed donors.

Concerning this clone: Antigen: not known.

Study-wide points: What TCR beta sequences reportedly achieved was accurate prediction of HLA-A and HLA-B alleles in most subjects. Sequencing likely produced, as an artifact, a cluster of highly shared sequence variants.

Vbeta (60) and Jbeta (13) primers were used in the PCR. Here immunoSEQ multiplex PCR was the method, and the copy in TCRdb shows in-frame clones only, minus some. The sample lists more than 95,000 clones; 64% were seen once. The sequence derives from a man aged 60-69 years in good health and CMV-seronegative. The specimen was PBMCs.

The CDR3 coding sequence is TGCGCCAGCAGCTTGGGGACAGGTGATAGTCAGCCCCAGCATTTT. Protein: CASSLGTGDSQPQHF. The chain uses TRBV5-1 and TRBJ1-5; 7 nucleotides agree with TRBD1. V shed 0 bases and J 6 bases; nucleotides not matched to a gene: 6. Germline assignment: CDR1 SGHRS and CDR2 YFSETQ. The CDR3 is 15 amino acids. The complete variable domain, with remaining parts taken from reference TRBV5-1 and TRBJ1-5, reads KAGVTQTPRYLIKTRGQQVTLSCSPISGHRSVSWYQQTPGQGLQFLFEYFSETQRNKGNFPGRFSGRQFSNSRSEMNVSTLELGDSALYLCASSLGTGDSQPQHFGDGTRLSIL.